Below are 13 T cell receptor beta chains sequenced from a single sample in a study of OX40 agonist ivuxolimab in advanced cancers. Libraries were prepared by immunoSEQ multiplex PCR; TCRdb keeps only in-frame clonotypes and omits some of them. The sample lists 55,000 to 75,000 clones, approximately 89% occurring once. The sample in question was CD4+ or CD8+ T cells sorted from blood, obtained in a trial of the OX40 agonist ivuxolimab. Source of these receptors: an adult with an advanced solid tumor such as melanoma, head and neck, liver or kidney cancer.

V usage is TRBV18 and J usage is TRBJ2-1; D might be TRBD1 (6 bases). V shed 2 bases and J shed 5 bases, with 10 bases lying between them. The CDR3 runs to 14 residues. Germline CDR1 reads KGHSH; CDR2 reads LQKENI. The CDR3 region is CASSPVRQDNEQFF. In DNA form, the CDR3 reads TGTGCCAGCTCACCAGTTCGACAGGACAATGAGCAGTTCTTC.

The chain couples TRBV4-1 to TRBJ2-1, with 7 nucleotides matching TRBD2. Germline lookup yields CDR1 MGHRA and CDR2 YSYEKL. The V and J ends lost 1 base and 9 bases, in that order; junction bases with no gene match: 6. The CDR3 has 14 residues. The CDR3 nucleotides read TGCGCCAGCAGCCAAGGGGGGGACTACCTTGAGCAGTTCTTC. This codes for CASSQGGDYLEQFF.

The chain uses TRBV5-1 and TRBJ2-3; D gene uncertain. CDR3 length: 16 residues. Germline V gene sequence: CDR1 SGHRS, CDR2 YFSETQ. V shed 0 bases and J shed 4 bases, with 15 bases lying between them. The CDR3 protein is CASSLGQTFGADTQYF. The DNA for the CDR3 is TGCGCCAGCAGCTTGGGGCAGACTTTTGGTGCAGATACGCAGTATTTT. Full variable domain (outside the CDR3, taken from reference TRBV5-1 and TRBJ2-3): KAGVTQTPRYLIKTRGQQVTLSCSPISGHRSVSWYQQTPGQGLQFLFEYFSETQRNKGNFPGRFSGRQFSNSRSEMNVSTLELGDSALYLCASSLGQTFGADTQYFGPGTRLTVL.

The chain is built from TRBV25-1 and TRBJ1-2, with D uncertain. This CDR3 region has 13 residues. From germline, CDR1 is MGHDK and CDR2 SYGVNS. Between the trimmed V and J ends, which lost 4 bases and 0 bases, there was a span of 6 bases. The CDR3 reads CASSVGANYGYTF. CDR3 sequence (DNA): TGTGCCAGCAGTGTCGGAGCTAACTATGGCTACACCTTC.

The chain combines TRBV7-2 with TRBJ2-1; no definite D call. V shed 5 bases and J shed 10 bases, with 15 bases lying between them. The CDR3 has 13 residues. The V gene's germline CDR1 is SGHTA and CDR2 FQGNSA. CDR3 protein: CASSPGFAREQFF. The CDR3 DNA reads TGTGCCAGCAGCCCCGGGTTCGCCCGGGAGCAGTTCTTC. Drawing the rest from reference TRBV7-2 and TRBJ2-1, the complete variable domain is GAGVSQSPSNKVTEKGKDVELRCDPISGHTALYWYRQSLGQGLEFLIYFQGNSAPDKSGLPSDRFSAERTGGSVSTLTIQRTQQEDSAVYLCASSPGFAREQFFGPGTRLTVL.

This chain joins TRBV6-1 and TRBJ1-2; no clear D gene. Trimming took 6 bases from V and 6 from J, leaving 14 bases between them. This CDR3 has 13 residues. Germline V gives CDR1 MNHNS, CDR2 SASEGT. The CDR3 region has the DNA TGTGCCAGCAGGGAGGCTGGTACGGATGGCTACACCTTC. Amino acids: CASREAGTDGYTF.

Comments on this clone: Compared with germline, one end of the junction differs, possibly owing to a read error. V usage is TRBV4-1 and J usage is TRBJ2-1, with 10 nucleotides matching TRBD2. The CDR3 is 15 residues long. Germline values: CDR1 MGHRA, CDR2 YSYEKL. The CDR3 sequence is CASSQAASGSHEQFF. In nucleotides, the CDR3 is TGCGCCAGCAGTCAAGCGGCTAGCGGGAGTCATGAGCAGTTCTTC.

The chain employs TRBV15 and TRBJ1-6; 8 nucleotides line up with TRBD1. The germline gives CDR1 LNHNV, CDR2 YYDKDF (reference sequence). V was clipped by 0 bases and J by 8 bases; unmatched bases: 9. The CDR3 contains 17 residues. CDR3 sequence (DNA): TGTGCCACCAGCAGAGATGATTGGACAGGGAGGGATTCACCCCTCCACTTT. Translating gives CATSRDDWTGRDSPLHF.

This clone turned up a few times. The rearrangement uses TRBV29-1 and TRBJ2-1; TRBD2 aligns across 8 bases. V trimming: 3 bases; J trimming: 6 bases; junction bases outside the gene matches: 4. Germline V gene data show CDR1 as SQVTM and CDR2 as ANQGSEA. There are 13 residues in the CDR3. The CDR3 sequence: CSVDSRGGNEQFF. The CDR3 region has the DNA TGCAGCGTTGATTCCCGGGGGGGCAATGAGCAGTTCTTC.

The chain uses TRBV7-2 and TRBJ2-3; TRBD2 matches at 10 bases. V shed 6 bases, J shed 4 bases, and the junction held 10 bases outside the gene matches. Germline V lookup: CDR1 SGHTA, CDR2 FQGNSA. This CDR3 is built from 16 residues. The CDR3 is CASRAALAGAADTQYF. The CDR3, as DNA: TGTGCCAGCAGGGCAGCCCTAGCGGGGGCAGCAGATACGCAGTATTTT.

The rearrangement uses TRBV28 and TRBJ1-2; 11 bases align to TRBD1. This CDR3 has 15 residues. V dropped 4 bases and J dropped 5; count of bases not matched to a gene: 6. Germline assignment: CDR1 MDHEN and CDR2 SYDVKM. Here the CDR3 DNA reads TGTGCCAGCAGTTCCGGACAGGGGGCAAGGTATGGCTACACCTTC. It yields the protein CASSSGQGARYGYTF.

This chain connects TRBV6-4 to TRBJ2-1, with D maybe TRBD1 (6 bases). Per germline, CDR1 MRHNA and CDR2 SNTAGT. This CDR3 has 16 amino acids. V was shortened by 5 bases and J by 0 bases, with 14 bases between the two germline ends. In DNA form, the CDR3 reads TGTGCCAGCAGTTACCGGGACACCAACTCCTACAATGAGCAGTTCTTC. Amino acid sequence: CASSYRDTNSYNEQFF.

The rearrangement uses TRBV27 and TRBJ2-2; maybe TRBD1 (6 bases). Trimming shortened V by 3 bases and J by 8 bases, and 13 bases separated the two germline ends. The CDR3 contains 14 residues. The V gene's germline CDR1 is MNHEY and CDR2 SMNVEV (reference sequence). This chain's CDR3 is CASSFHRVEGELFF. CDR3 bases: TGTGCCAGCAGTTTCCACAGGGTGGAAGGGGAGCTGTTTTTT.